Presented here are 14 T cell receptor beta chains from one specimen sequenced in a study of cytomegalovirus exposure and HLA in healthy donors. PCR used 60 Vbeta primers and 13 Jbeta primers. The method was immunoSEQ multiplex PCR; TCRdb's version includes in-frame clones alone and lacks a portion of them. This sample has over 130,000 clones, with approximately 80% found just once. Specimen: PBMCs. The receptors derive from a male donor in good health and CMV-seronegative.

This sequence joins TRBV19 and TRBJ2-5; TRBD2 agrees at 7 bases. This CDR3 has 14 residues. The trim removed 2 bases at V and 5 bases at J, leaving 5 bases unmatched. Germline loops: CDR1 LNHDA, CDR2 SQIVND (reference sequence). Here the CDR3 DNA reads TGTGCCAGTAGTATATCCCTAGCGGTTGAGACCCAGTACTTC. It yields the protein CASSISLAVETQYF.

The chain is built from TRBV6-6 and TRBJ1-2; D may be TRBD1 (6 bases). Germline assignment: CDR1 MNHNY and CDR2 SVGAGI (reference sequence). The V gene lost 6 bases and the J gene lost 3 bases, with 14 bases spanning the gap. The CDR3 runs 14 residues. The CDR3 nucleotides are TGTGCCAGCAGGAAACAACAGGGCCACTATGGCTACACCTTC. Translation: CASRKQQGHYGYTF.

This clone has just a few counts. The chain links TRBV18 to TRBJ2-1; D is uncertain. V shed 6 bases and J shed 8 bases, with 14 bases lying between them. The CDR3 length is 13 residues. CDR1 and CDR2 from the germline V gene are KGHSH and LQKENI. This CDR3 is CASSSSRKDEQFF. In nucleotides, the CDR3 is TGTGCCAGCTCGTCTAGTAGGAAGGATGAGCAGTTCTTC.

This sequence joins TRBV7-2 and TRBJ2-7; TRBD2 matches at 14 bases. The V segment lost 5 bases and the J segment 4 bases; nucleotides outside the gene matches: 7. The CDR3 is 16 amino acids. Germline-derived CDR1 and CDR2 are SGHTA and FQGNSA. The CDR3 DNA sequence: TGTGCCAGCAGCCGAGGGACTAGCGGGAGTAGGTACGAGCAGTACTTC. This encodes CASSRGTSGSRYEQYF. The full variable domain, completed using reference TRBV7-2 and TRBJ2-7, is GAGVSQSPSNKVTEKGKDVELRCDPISGHTALYWYRQSLGQGLEFLIYFQGNSAPDKSGLPSDRFSAERTGGSVSTLTIQRTQQEDSAVYLCASSRGTSGSRYEQYFGPGTRLTVT.

This clone has a handful of counts. The chain couples TRBV7-8 to TRBJ2-7; 9 bases line up with TRBD2. Looked up from germline, CDR1 is SGHVS and CDR2 is FQNEAQ. This CDR3 has 14 residues. V gave up 5 bases and J gave up 2 bases; unmatched junction bases: 4. The CDR3 loop is CASSAGLATYEQYF. The CDR3 nucleotides read TGTGCCAGCAGCGCGGGACTAGCTACCTACGAGCAGTACTTC.

This rearrangement joins TRBV9 to TRBJ2-5, with 13 bases matching TRBD2. CDR1 is SGDLS and CDR2 is YYNGEE in the germline V gene. With V trimmed by 4 bases and J by 1 base, 10 bases remained unmatched. This CDR3 spans 18 amino acids. The CDR3 DNA reads as TGTGCCAGCAGCCCTCCGAGGGGGACTAGCGGGGTCCAAGAGACCCAGTACTTC. Its protein is CASSPPRGTSGVQETQYF.

J is TRBJ2-7 and V is TRBV9, with a tentative D call TRBD2 (8 bases). Between the trimmed V and J ends, which lost 3 bases and 4 bases, there was a span of 14 bases. Per germline, CDR1 SGDLS and CDR2 YYNGEE. The CDR3 covers 14 residues. The CDR3 region is CASSEGGGGYEQYF. The CDR3 DNA reads as TGTGCCAGCAGCGAAGGGGGCGGGGGGTACGAGCAGTACTTC. Looking up the rest from reference TRBV9 and TRBJ2-7 gives the full variable domain: DSGVTQTPKHLITATGQRVTLRCSPRSGDLSVYWYQQSLDQGLQFLIQYYNGEERAKGNILERFSAQQFPDLHSELNLSSLELGDSALYFCASSEGGGGYEQYFGPGTRLTVT.

With regard to this clone: Relative to the germline gene, one junction end is altered; a read error may explain this. This sequence joins TRBV7-7 and TRBJ2-1; D is unclear. Germline CDR1 and CDR2: SSHAT and FNYEAQ (reference sequence). CDR3 length: 15 amino acids. CDR3 protein: CASSANVASYNEQFF. CDR3 DNA sequence: TGTGCTAGCAGCGCAAACGTAGCCTCCTACAATGAGCAGTTCTTC.

V gene TRBV30 combines with J gene TRBJ1-5, with TRBD1 matching 9 bases. This CDR3 spans 15 amino acids. Germline CDR1 GTSNPN, CDR2 SVGIG (reference sequence). Germline trimming cut 0 bases from V and 9 bases from J; bases unmatched to any gene: 9. In DNA, the CDR3 is TGTGCCTGGAGTGTACGGGACAGGGTATATCGGCCCCAGCATTTT. This encodes CAWSVRDRVYRPQHF.

V is TRBV6-5 and J is TRBJ2-7, with 8 bases aligning to TRBD1. The V and J ends lost 7 bases and 3 bases, in that order; junction bases with no gene match: 5. The CDR3 is 13 amino acids. CDR1 and CDR2 from the germline V gene are MNHEY and SVGAGI. CDR3 residues: CASKTGDNYEQYF. In DNA, the CDR3 is TGTGCCAGCAAGACAGGGGATAACTACGAGCAGTACTTC.

This rearrangement joins TRBV15 to TRBJ1-2, with 9 bases fitting TRBD1. Germline V gene sequence: CDR1 LNHNV, CDR2 YYDKDF (reference sequence). CDR3 length equals 14 residues. V lost 5 bases, J lost 8 bases, and 9 bases stayed unmatched. The CDR3: CATSPGQGLGGYTF. The CDR3 nucleotides are TGTGCCACCAGCCCGGGACAGGGTTTAGGCGGCTACACCTTC.

As regards this clone: One end of the junction varies from germline; a read error may be responsible. The chain uses TRBV9 and TRBJ2-2, with D possibly being TRBD1 (5 bases). Germline values: CDR1 SGDLS, CDR2 YYNGEE. The CDR3 spans 14 residues. Here the CDR3 DNA reads TGTGCCAGCAGCGTAGGGGGCGACACCGAGGAGCTGTTTTTT. Translation: CASSVGGDTEELFF.

This chain connects TRBV7-9 to TRBJ1-2, with D possibly being TRBD1 (6 bases). Trimming shortened V by 2 bases and J by 5 bases, and 15 bases separated the two germline ends. CDR1 is SEHNR, CDR2 FQNEAQ, per germline (reference sequence). The CDR3 totals 15 residues. The chain's CDR3 is CASSLIPEQGYGYTF. Here the CDR3 DNA reads TGTGCCAGCAGCTTAATCCCCGAGCAGGGGTATGGCTACACCTTC.

This clone was seen a handful of times. V is TRBV9 and J is TRBJ1-2; 11 nucleotides agree with TRBD1. Trimming took 4 bases from V and 8 from J; bases not matched to a gene: 10. Germline V CDR1 and CDR2: SGDLS, YYNGEE. CDR3 length: 15 residues. DNA of the CDR3: TGTGCCAGCAGCTTCGAGGACAGGGGGCTAGGAGGCTACACCTTC. It is translated as CASSFEDRGLGGYTF.